Listed here are 27 T cell receptor beta chains from one sample, sequenced in a study of graft-versus-host responses after intestinal transplantation. TCRdb keeps only in-frame clones here, not all; method: immunoSEQ multiplex PCR. The table shows 93,000 or so clones, with 93% occurring only once. Their recognized antigens are unknown. The starting material was unstimulated CD8+ T cells sorted from spleen or lymph node cells, obtained before intestinal transplant. The origin of the receptors is a human donor who received an intestinal transplant.

The chain is built from TRBV27 and TRBJ2-7; 8 bases match TRBD2. J gave up 3 bases and V 0 bases, and 1 base lay outside the gene matches. Germline CDR1 MNHEY, CDR2 SMNVEV (reference sequence). The CDR3 consists of 14 residues. In DNA form, the CDR3 reads TGTGCCAGCAGTTTATCTCGGGGGGGCTACGAGCAGTACTTC. Translating it yields CASSLSRGGYEQYF.

CDR3 sequence: CASSTWTDDEQYF. CDR3 DNA: TGTGCCAGCAGCACCTGGACAGACGACGAGCAGTACTTC. V is TRBV11-2 and J is TRBJ2-7; weak D call: TRBD1 (6 bases). Germline loops: CDR1 SGHAT, CDR2 FQNNGV. This CDR3 region has 13 residues. The ends were cut back, 5 bases at V and 5 bases at J, with 13 bases in the middle.

V usage is TRBV11-2 and J usage is TRBJ1-3, with 9 bases that match TRBD1. The trim removed 2 bases at V and 8 bases at J, leaving 10 bases unmatched. Germline lookup yields CDR1 SGHAT and CDR2 FQNNGV. The CDR3 is 16 residues long. The CDR3 nucleotides read TGTGCCAGCAGCTTATGGTCCCGGGACAGGGTTGACACCATATATTTT. Amino acid sequence: CASSLWSRDRVDTIYF.

The chain combines TRBV2 with TRBJ1-1, with a possible D match to TRBD1 (6 bases). The germline gives CDR1 SNHLY, CDR2 FYNNEI. This CDR3 is built from 13 residues. Between the trimmed V and J ends, which lost 10 bases and 2 bases, there was a span of 14 bases. The DNA for the CDR3 is TGTGCCAAGCACCTGGACAGTAACACTGAAGCTTTCTTT. Translating gives CAKHLDSNTEAFF.

The V gene is TRBV14, the J gene TRBJ2-5, with TRBD2 matching 7 bases. The J segment lost 2 bases and the V segment lost 4 bases, leaving 10 bases of the junction unmatched. Germline CDR1 and CDR2: SGHDN and FVKESK. CDR3 size: 16 residues. The CDR3 nucleotides read TGTGCCAGCAGCCTCTTAGGCGCGGGGGTACAAGAGACCCAGTACTTC. It is translated as CASSLLGAGVQETQYF.

This chain joins TRBV5-1 and TRBJ2-3, with 7 bases identical to TRBD2. J was trimmed by 2 bases and V by 0 bases; bases with no gene match: 6. The CDR3 consists of 16 residues. CDR1 and CDR2 (germline): SGHRS, YFSETQ. The CDR3 region is CASSLDVGGVTDTQYF. In nucleotides, the CDR3 is TGCGCCAGCAGCTTGGACGTGGGGGGGGTCACAGATACGCAGTATTTT.

The chain employs TRBV19 and TRBJ1-4, with 9 bases identical to TRBD1. The CDR3 totals 16 residues. After removal of 5 bases from V and 6 bases from J, the junction contained 10 bases not matched to a gene. CDR1 is LNHDA, CDR2 SQIVND, per germline (reference sequence). The CDR3 region is CASSPLPGQGYEKLFF. DNA of the CDR3: TGTGCCAGTAGTCCCCTCCCGGGACAGGGATATGAAAAACTGTTTTTT.

CDR3 bases: TGTGCCAGCAGCTCTCGACCAGCAGATACGCAGTATTTT. Its protein product is CASSSRPADTQYF. This chain connects TRBV7-6 to TRBJ2-3, with D unclear. V was shortened by 4 bases and J by 4 bases, with 9 bases between the two germline ends. The germline CDR1 and CDR2 sequences are SGHVS and FNYEAQ. This CDR3 is 13 amino acids long.

This chain connects TRBV5-6 to TRBJ2-5; 7 bases match TRBD1. Germline lookup yields CDR1 SGHDT and CDR2 YYEEEE. After removal of 4 bases from V and 2 bases from J, the junction contained 11 bases not matched to a gene. This CDR3 contains 16 residues. For the CDR3, the DNA is TGTGCCAGCAGCCAGAACCTCGGGACAGCTCAAGAGACCCAGTACTTC. Its protein is CASSQNLGTAQETQYF.

The V call is TRBV28, the J call TRBJ2-1; 9 nucleotides align to TRBD2. Germline CDR1 is MDHEN and CDR2 is SYDVKM. Trimming at V came to 0 bases and at J to 8 bases, leaving 5 bases not matched to a gene. The CDR3 has 15 residues. The CDR3 spells CASSLWRGGRDEQFF. DNA for the CDR3: TGTGCCAGCAGTTTATGGCGGGGGGGCCGCGATGAGCAGTTCTTC.

This chain links TRBV11-2 with TRBJ1-1, with D possibly TRBD1 on 6 matching bases. V dropped 6 bases and J dropped 2 bases, with 16 bases sitting between them. The CDR3 is 15 amino acids. Germline loops: CDR1 SGHAT, CDR2 FQNNGV. The CDR3 nucleotides are TGTGCCAGCAGACCGGATCAAGGGGGTAACACTGAAGCTTTCTTT. Protein sequence: CASRPDQGGNTEAFF.

This clone occurred once. V usage is TRBV7-6 and J usage is TRBJ2-7, with D uncertain. Germline V gene sequence: CDR1 SGHVS, CDR2 FNYEAQ. The CDR3 contains 15 residues. V was clipped by 2 bases and J by 6 bases, with 17 bases between them. The CDR3 loop is CASSLKDSPVIEQYF. CDR3 in DNA: TGTGCCAGCAGCTTAAAAGATTCCCCGGTAATCGAGCAGTACTTC.

V is TRBV30 and J is TRBJ2-5; possibly TRBD2 for D (6 bases). V lost 1 base and J lost 9, with 24 bases in between. From germline, CDR1 is GTSNPN and CDR2 SVGIG (reference sequence). CDR3 length equals 16 residues. Here the CDR3 DNA reads TGTGCCTGGAGTGAGTGGGGTTTGCCGGGGGTCAGGTCCCAGTACTTC. This codes for CAWSEWGLPGVRSQYF. Full variable domain (outside the CDR3, taken from reference TRBV30 and TRBJ2-5): SQTIHQWPATLVQPVGSPLSLECTVEGTSNPNLYWYRQAAGRGLQLLFYSVGIGQISSEVPQNLSASRPQDRQFILSSKKLLLSDSGFYLCAWSEWGLPGVRSQYFGPGTRLLVL.

This chain links TRBV7-3 with TRBJ2-3; 10 positions agree with TRBD2. Losses at the gene ends were 5 bases for V and 4 bases for J; bases not matched to a gene: 3. The germline V gene has CDR1 SGHTA and CDR2 FQGTGA. The CDR3 totals 14 residues. CDR3 in amino acids: CASSPAGGSDTQYF. CDR3 nucleotide sequence: TGTGCCAGCAGCCCAGCGGGGGGGTCAGATACGCAGTATTTT.

The chain couples TRBV11-2 to TRBJ1-5; D remains ambiguous. Looked up from germline, CDR1 is SGHAT and CDR2 is FQNNGV. The V and J ends lost 1 base and 0 bases respectively, with 7 bases between them. CDR3 length equals 15 residues. CDR3 nucleotide sequence: TGTGCCAGCAGCTTAGGCCAGCATAGCAATCAGCCCCAGCATTTT. Amino acids: CASSLGQHSNQPQHF.

The chain joins TRBV6-1 to TRBJ1-2; TRBD1 matches at 10 bases. The ends lost 2 bases at V and 8 bases at J; junction bases unmatched: 5. This CDR3 spans 14 amino acids. Germline CDR1 and CDR2: MNHNS and SASEGT. CDR3 sequence: CASSEIRDRGGYTF. DNA for the CDR3: TGTGCCAGCAGTGAAATCCGGGACAGGGGCGGCTACACCTTC.

V gene TRBV27 combines with J gene TRBJ1-1; D call uncertain. Looked up from germline, CDR1 is MNHEY and CDR2 is SMNVEV (reference sequence). Trimming left V 5 bases short and J 0 bases short, with 13 bases between. CDR3 length equals 15 residues. As DNA, the CDR3 is TGTGCCAGCAGTCTCCGACTCGACATGAACACTGAAGCTTTCTTT. Translating it yields CASSLRLDMNTEAFF.

The rearrangement joins TRBV7-9 to TRBJ2-7; D possibly corresponds to TRBD2 (6 bases). Germline V gives CDR1 SEHNR, CDR2 FQNEAQ (reference sequence). Deletions cut 5 bases from V and 3 bases from J, with 8 bases between. The CDR3 is made up of 12 amino acids. The CDR3 spells CASSRGDYEQYF. The CDR3 DNA reads TGTGCCAGCAGCCGCGGGGACTACGAGCAGTACTTC.

This chain joins TRBV6-5 and TRBJ2-1; no clear D. The CDR3 contains 13 residues. With 5 bases removed from V and 3 bases from J, the gap between germline ends came to 8 bases. Germline values: CDR1 MNHEY, CDR2 SVGAGI. The CDR3 nucleotides read TGTGCCAGCAGTCTAAACTTCTACAATGAGCAGTTCTTC. Protein product: CASSLNFYNEQFF.

With regard to this clone: This specimen includes other DNA sequences encoding the same CDR3. The V and J genes are TRBV19 and TRBJ1-1; D unresolved. The ends were cut back, 6 bases at V and 2 bases at J, with 7 bases in the middle. The CDR3 loop spans 12 amino acids. In germline, CDR1 is LNHDA, CDR2 SQIVND (reference sequence). The CDR3 DNA reads as TGTGCCAGTAGCATCGGCAACACTGAAGCTTTCTTT. It encodes CASSIGNTEAFF.

The rearrangement links TRBV13 to TRBJ2-7, with D unclear. This CDR3 contains 15 residues. Trimming pared 2 bases from V and 0 bases from J, leaving 11 bases between. Germline V gene lookup returns CDR1 PRHDT and CDR2 FYEKMQ (reference sequence). The CDR3 nucleotides are TGTGCCAGCAGCTTAAACGGGTTCGGCTCCTACGAGCAGTACTTC. This sequence encodes CASSLNGFGSYEQYF.

This rearrangement joins TRBV19 to TRBJ1-5; D is possibly TRBD1 (6 bases). Germline V gives CDR1 LNHDA, CDR2 SQIVND (reference sequence). This CDR3 is built from 18 residues. V was trimmed by 10 bases and J by 0 bases, leaving 25 bases between them. Written as DNA, the CDR3 is TGTGCCACCAACCGGGGACACAAGAAACCATATAGCAATCAGCCCCAGCATTTT. Translated: CATNRGHKKPYSNQPQHF.

The chain has TRBV19 and TRBJ1-2; D call uncertain. The V gene's germline CDR1 is LNHDA and CDR2 SQIVND (reference sequence). V lost 9 bases, J lost 6 bases, and 11 bases lay in between. The CDR3 is 11 residues long. For the CDR3, the DNA is TGTGCCAGCGACGGCGCTCATGGCTACACCTTC. It translates to CASDGAHGYTF.

This chain joins TRBV6-1 and TRBJ2-1; 12 bases line up with TRBD2. The J segment lost 10 bases and the V segment lost 9 bases, leaving 10 bases of the junction unmatched. The CDR3 totals 14 residues. The germline V gene has CDR1 MNHNS and CDR2 SASEGT. Here the CDR3 reads CASRTSGVSEEQFF. CDR3 bases: TGTGCCAGTAGGACTAGCGGGGTGTCAGAGGAGCAGTTCTTC.

This chain joins TRBV27 and TRBJ1-6, with TRBD1 as a possible D gene (5 bases). The germline V gene encodes CDR1 MNHEY and CDR2 SMNVEV (reference sequence). V was trimmed by 5 bases and J by 5 bases, leaving 13 bases between them. The CDR3 length is 15 residues. The CDR3 protein is CASSRDSFNNSPLHF. The CDR3 nucleotides read TGTGCCAGCAGTCGCGACAGTTTTAATAATTCACCCCTCCACTTT.

As DNA, the CDR3 is TGTGCCAGCAGCTCCGGCGGGTGGGGCACTGAAGCTTTCTTT. Amino acid sequence: CASSSGGWGTEAFF. The J gene is TRBJ1-1, the V gene TRBV7-6; D not resolved. The CDR3 is 14 residues long. Germline-derived CDR1 and CDR2 are SGHVS and FNYEAQ. V was cut by 4 bases and J by 4 bases, with 13 bases left in between.

This chain links TRBV6-6 with TRBJ2-7; 10 bases map to TRBD1. V gave up 8 bases and J gave up 2 bases; unmatched junction bases: 6. Germline CDR1 and CDR2: MNHNY and SVGAGI (reference sequence). There are 14 residues in the CDR3. As DNA, the CDR3 is TGTGCCAGCGGACTCGGACAGGGGGCCTACGAGCAGTACTTC. It encodes CASGLGQGAYEQYF.